Each of the 5 T cell receptor beta chains below was sequenced from the same sample in a study of Graves' ophthalmopathy and Graves' hyperthyroidism. The sequenced template was RNA, covering the TCR beta CDR3 region. RT-PCR in the first round used HTBI primers; a second-round multiplex PCR followed. TCRdb recomputed calls from the multiplex PCR reads with MiXCR, one row per CDR3 protein. This table holds approximately 410,000 distinct CDR3 sequences, 15% to 17% found once. Sequencing was performed on peripheral blood. These TCRs come from a young woman with stable Graves' hyperthyroidism.

The V and J genes are TRBV5-1 and TRBJ2-7; 8 bases line up with TRBD1. Looked up from germline, CDR1 is SGHRS and CDR2 is YFSETQ. The CDR3 sequence is 14 residues long. V shed 2 bases, J shed 3 bases, and the junction held 4 bases outside the gene matches. CDR3 bases: TGCGCCAGCAGCTTCCGGACAGGGAGCTACGAGCAGTACTTC. Translated, it gives CASSFRTGSYEQYF.

This clonotype was counted a single time. A much larger clone sits a single nucleotide away, making a read error possible. The chain links TRBV2 to TRBJ1-1, with D unresolved. The V and J ends lost 1 base and 4 bases respectively, with 7 bases between them. Germline V gene sequence: CDR1 SNHLY, CDR2 FYNNEI. This CDR3 spans 13 amino acids. The CDR3 loop is CASSEEWSTEAFF. DNA for the CDR3: TGTGCCAGCAGTGAAGAGTGGAGCACTGAAGCTTTCTTT.

This clonotype was picked up many times. The chain combines TRBV11-1 with TRBJ2-7, with 15 bases aligning to TRBD2. The CDR3 has 19 residues. CDR1 is SGHAT and CDR2 is FQDESV in the germline V gene (reference sequence). V trimming: 5 bases; J trimming: 3 bases; junction bases outside the gene matches: 14. CDR3 region: CASSLPLPGTSGGLYEQYF. The CDR3 region has the DNA TGTGCCAGCAGCCTCCCGTTGCCTGGGACTAGCGGGGGGCTCTACGAGCAGTACTTC.

In its sample, this clonotype was seen many times. The rearrangement links TRBV15 to TRBJ2-7; 11 bases match TRBD1. Germline V gives CDR1 LNHNV, CDR2 YYDKDF (reference sequence). After removal of 3 bases from V and 7 bases from J, the junction contained 2 bases not matched to a gene. The CDR3 extends over 13 amino acids. For the CDR3, the DNA is TGTGCCACCAGCAGGGACAGGGGGCCAGAGCAGTACTTC. Translation: CATSRDRGPEQYF.

This clonotype was found many times. The chain employs TRBV6-1 and TRBJ2-7; D perhaps matches TRBD1 (5 bases). The CDR3 consists of 14 residues. The V end lost 2 bases, the J end lost 0 bases, and 8 bases lay between the germline ends. CDR1 MNHNS and CDR2 SASEGT come from the germline V gene. The CDR3 nucleotides read TGTGCCAGCAGTGAAAATGACAGCTCCTACGAGCAGTACTTC. Translated, it gives CASSENDSSYEQYF.